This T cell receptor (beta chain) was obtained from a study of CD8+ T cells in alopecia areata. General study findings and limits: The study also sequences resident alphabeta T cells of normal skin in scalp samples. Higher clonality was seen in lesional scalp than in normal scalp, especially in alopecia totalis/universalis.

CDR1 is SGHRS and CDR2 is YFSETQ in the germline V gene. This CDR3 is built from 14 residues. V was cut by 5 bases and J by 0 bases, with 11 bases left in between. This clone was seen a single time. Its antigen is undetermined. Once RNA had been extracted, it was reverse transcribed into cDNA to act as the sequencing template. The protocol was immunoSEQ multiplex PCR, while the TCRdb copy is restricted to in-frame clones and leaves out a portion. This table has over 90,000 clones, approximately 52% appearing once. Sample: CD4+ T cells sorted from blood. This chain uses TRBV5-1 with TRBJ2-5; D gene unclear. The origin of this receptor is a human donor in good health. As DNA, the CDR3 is TGCGCCAGCAGGACCGACCCGTACCAAGAGACCCAGTACTTC. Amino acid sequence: CASRTDPYQETQYF.